The 15 T cell receptor beta chains below all came from one sample that was sequenced in a study of cytotoxic CD8 clonotypes in ibrutinib-treated CLL. Sequencing used immunoSEQ multiplex PCR; TCRdb keeps in-frame clones, though not all of them. The table has 80,000 to 95,000 clones, 75% to 85% seen once; the top ten hold 4.8%. Specimen: PBMCs, collected after 12 months of ibrutinib treatment. The receptor source for this set is a human donor with chronic lymphocytic leukemia.

The chain recombines TRBV11-3 with TRBJ2-1; 10 bases map to TRBD2. Germline values: CDR1 SGHNT, CDR2 YENEEA. This CDR3 contains 16 residues. The trim removed 0 bases at V and 5 bases at J, leaving 4 bases unmatched. The CDR3 nucleotides read TGTGCCAGCAGCTTAGATTGGACTAGCGGAAACAATGAGCAGTTCTTC. Translated, it gives CASSLDWTSGNNEQFF.

The CDR3 reads CASSLFLGGETQYF. In nucleotides, the CDR3 is TGTGCCAGCAGCTTGTTTCTTGGGGGAGAGACCCAGTACTTC. The chain uses TRBV5-5 and TRBJ2-5; D tentatively reads TRBD1 or TRBD2 (5 bases each). Germline lookup yields CDR1 SGHKS and CDR2 YYEKEE (reference sequence). The length of the CDR3 is 14 residues. The ends were cut back, 1 base at V and 4 bases at J, with 11 bases in the middle.

This clone was counted once. The chain employs TRBV2 and TRBJ2-5; 8 bases match TRBD2. CDR3 length: 15 amino acids. J lost 5 bases, V lost 4 bases, and 9 bases had no gene match. Germline V gene sequence: CDR1 SNHLY, CDR2 FYNNEI. As DNA, the CDR3 is TGTGCCAGCAGTGGGGAGCGGGAGTGGGGCGAGACCCAGTACTTC. Its protein is CASSGEREWGETQYF. Full variable domain (remainder filled in from reference TRBV2 and TRBJ2-5): EPEVTQTPSHQVTQMGQEVILRCVPISNHLYFYWYRQILGQKVEFLVSFYNNEISEKSEIFDDQFSVERPDGSNFTLKIRSTKLEDSAMYFCASSGEREWGETQYFGPGTRLLVL.

The chain joins TRBV5-1 to TRBJ2-5, with D hard to call. The V and J ends lost 3 bases and 5 bases respectively, with 17 bases between them. CDR3 length: 15 amino acids. Germline V gene lookup returns CDR1 SGHRS and CDR2 YFSETQ. The CDR3 DNA follows: TGCGCCAGCAGCTCGGCATGGGCAGGCCGGGAGACCCAGTACTTC. Translation gives CASSSAWAGRETQYF.

The DNA for the CDR3 is TGTGCCAGCAGCCCGCGGGGGGCCCCGGACGAGCAGTACTTC. Encoded protein: CASSPRGAPDEQYF. This chain uses TRBV6-6 with TRBJ2-7; 8 positions agree with TRBD2. The CDR3 has 14 residues. From germline, CDR1 is MNHNY and CDR2 SVGAGI (reference sequence). J lost 5 bases, V lost 6 bases, and 9 bases had no gene match.

This rearrangement joins TRBV4-1 to TRBJ1-2; D not resolved. Trimming shortened V by 3 bases and J by 5 bases, and 22 bases separated the two germline ends. The CDR3 runs 17 residues. CDR1 and CDR2 (germline): MGHRA, YSYEKL. The CDR3 reads CASSHHLPGPGGYGYTF. The CDR3 coding sequence is TGCGCCAGCAGCCACCACTTGCCGGGTCCCGGTGGGTATGGCTACACCTTC.

This clone occurred once. This chain links TRBV16 with TRBJ1-4; D possibly corresponds to TRBD1 (6 bases). Germline CDR1 reads KGHSY; CDR2 reads FQNENV. This CDR3 spans 15 amino acids. V lost 0 bases to trimming and J lost 8 bases, with 13 bases between them. The CDR3 here is CASSQSRGTAEKLFF. The CDR3 nucleotides are TGTGCCAGCAGCCAATCGAGGGGGACCGCCGAAAAACTGTTTTTT.

A single count supports this clone. The rearrangement joins TRBV28 to TRBJ1-1; D gene ambiguous. The CDR3 runs 13 residues. Germline loops: CDR1 MDHEN, CDR2 SYDVKM. V lost 6 bases to trimming and J lost 7 bases, with 15 bases between them. Written as DNA, the CDR3 is TGTGCCAGCAGACCCGGACTCCCTCATGAAGCTTTCTTT. Amino acid sequence: CASRPGLPHEAFF.

This clone was counted a single time. J is TRBJ2-4 and V is TRBV27; TRBD2 aligns across 10 bases. Germline CDR1 MNHEY, CDR2 SMNVEV (reference sequence). J gave up 0 bases and V 5 bases, and 7 bases lay outside the gene matches. CDR3 length: 17 amino acids. CDR3 sequence: CASSLRTSGLAKNIQYF. The CDR3 coding sequence is TGTGCCAGCAGTCTCCGGACTAGCGGACTAGCCAAAAACATTCAGTACTTC.

V gene TRBV6-5 combines with J gene TRBJ1-1; no reliable D call. The CDR3 length is 13 residues. V was cut by 4 bases and J by 7 bases, with 13 bases left in between. Per the germline V gene, CDR1 is MNHEY and CDR2 is SVGAGI. This CDR3 is CASSWRADLEAFF. The CDR3 bases are TGTGCCAGCAGTTGGAGAGCGGACCTTGAAGCTTTCTTT.

The gene calls are TRBV28 and TRBJ1-2; unclear D gene. The germline gives CDR1 MDHEN, CDR2 SYDVKM. The CDR3 length is 14 residues. V was pared by 8 bases and J by 4 bases, with 17 bases between. The CDR3: CASVPRGGPYGYTF. CDR3 bases: TGTGCCAGCGTTCCCCGGGGTGGGCCCTATGGCTACACCTTC.

The rearrangement links TRBV7-8 to TRBJ1-2; 9 nucleotides align to TRBD1. J gave up 8 bases and V 7 bases, and 14 bases lay outside the gene matches. From germline, CDR1 is SGHVS and CDR2 FQNEAQ. The CDR3 covers 15 residues. The CDR3 DNA sequence: TGTGCCAGCACCAGAAGCCGGGACAGGGCGGTCGGCTACACCTTC. This encodes CASTRSRDRAVGYTF. The full variable domain, in which reference TRBV7-8 and TRBJ1-2 provide the parts outside the CDR3, is GAGVSQSPRYKVAKRGQDVALRCDPISGHVSLFWYQQALGQGPEFLTYFQNEAQLDKSGLPSDRFFAERPEGSVSTLKIQRTQQEDSAVYLCASTRSRDRAVGYTFGSGTRLTVV.

The genes are TRBV5-6 and TRBJ2-4; D not certain. Between the trimmed V and J ends, which lost 0 bases and 1 base, there was a span of 2 bases. CDR1 is SGHDT, CDR2 YYEEEE, per germline. The CDR3 spans 13 residues. This CDR3 reads CASSLVAKNIQYF. CDR3 bases: TGTGCCAGCAGCTTGGTGGCCAAAAACATTCAGTACTTC.

The rearrangement links TRBV5-1 to TRBJ2-3; TRBD2 matches 9 bases. The V and J ends lost 4 bases and 1 base, in that order; junction bases with no gene match: 4. Germline V CDR1 and CDR2: SGHRS, YFSETQ. This CDR3 spans 15 amino acids. In DNA, the CDR3 is TGCGCCAGCAGCGACAGGACTAGCGGCACAGATACGCAGTATTTT. Its translation: CASSDRTSGTDTQYF.

This chain links TRBV4-3 with TRBJ2-7; the match to TRBD1 covers 7 bases. Trimming cost V 4 bases and J 1 base; bases outside gene matches: 4. The CDR3 runs to 14 residues. Germline lookup yields CDR1 LGHNA and CDR2 YSLEER. The CDR3 loop reads CASSPGQLSYEQYF. CDR3 bases: TGCGCCAGCAGCCCGGGACAGCTATCCTACGAGCAGTACTTC.